Listed below are T cell receptor beta chains from one sample, sequenced in a study of Ad26.COV2.S vaccination and SARS-CoV-2 variants. Generated by immunoSEQ multiplex PCR, the TCRdb table keeps only in-frame clones and is missing some. The sample records 45,000 or so clones, 65% to 90% being singletons. Source: peripheral blood, taken after recovery from COVID-19. The receptors derive from a human donor who had recovered from COVID-19. CDR3s leave out the opening cysteine and the closing phenylalanine or tryptophan.

v_call | cdr3_length | cdr3_aa
TRBV27 | 12 | ASREFRESYEQY
TRBV5-6 | 10 | ASSLYSYEQY
TRBV18 | 16 | ASSLAAPDGYSNQPQH
TRBV27 | 13 | ASSIGGEAANEQF
TRBV19 | 13 | ASSDRLVSGNTIY
TRBV5-4 | 13 | ASSLAGTVNYGYT
TRBV5-1 | 12 | ASNSGQRRNEQF
TRBV3-1/TRBV3-2 | 13 | ASLNSGSTYNEQF
TRBV28 | 10 | ASRSTGREAF
TRBV27 | 16 | ASRPLWSGPEDNSPLH
TRBV7-2 | 13 | ASSSQGANTGELF
TRBV6-1 | 11 | ASSYHPVEALH
TRBV4-2 | 15 | ASSPSGLAGGYNEQF
TRBV4-2 | 14 | ASSQETSGVYNEQF
TRBV6-5 | 10 | ASSPDTYEQY
TRBV5-5 | 10 | ASSLNGRSYT
TRBV11-2 | 13 | ASSLATGSVGELF
TRBV18 | 14 | ASSPLPGQGDTEAF
TRBV5-1 | 14 | ASSPGHLSSYNEQF
TRBV6-5 | 13 | ASTRARQGASGYT
TRBV6-5 | 11 | AGGDRAQETQY
TRBV12-3/TRBV12-4 | 10 | ASSPGGTEAF
TRBV11-2 | 11 | ASSFSFNQPQH
TRBV9 | 13 | ASSQGAKPDTEAF
TRBV12-3/TRBV12-4 | 10 | ASSLPGNTIY
TRBV4-1 | 11 | ASSQATGWSYT
TRBV21-1 | 13 | ASSRRDRLNLEAF
TRBV18 | 10 | ASSSYTGELF
TRBV30 | 11 | AWITQGNYGYT